One sample yielded the 15 T cell receptor beta chains listed below, sequenced in a study of blood T cell repertoires in COVID-19. The assay was immunoSEQ multiplex PCR, and TCRdb's table has in-frame clones only and misses some. The repertoire holds about 88,000 clones, 88% seen once, with 11% in the top ten. The sequenced sample was peripheral blood. The receptors were sampled from a man older than 75 with acute or convalescent COVID-19.

The chain links TRBV6-6 to TRBJ1-5; 7 bases line up with TRBD1. The CDR3 extends over 14 amino acids. V was pared by 6 bases and J by 6 bases, with 8 bases of the junction left unmatched. Germline V gives CDR1 MNHNY, CDR2 SVGAGI (reference sequence). The CDR3 reads CASSPTGVSQPQHF. CDR3 DNA sequence: TGTGCCAGCAGCCCCACAGGGGTATCTCAGCCCCAGCATTTT.

The chain carries TRBV10-3 and TRBJ1-1; a weak D match, TRBD1 (6 bases). The CDR3 totals 13 residues. Germline V gene lookup returns CDR1 ENHRY and CDR2 SYGVKD. Deletions cut 8 bases from V and 1 base from J, with 11 bases between. The CDR3, as DNA: TGTGCCATCGGGGGCTTGAAGAACACTGAAGCTTTCTTT. Translation gives CAIGGLKNTEAFF.

The V gene is TRBV9, the J gene TRBJ2-2, with D perhaps TRBD2 (6 bases). The CDR3 consists of 16 residues. Germline V gives CDR1 SGDLS, CDR2 YYNGEE. Trimming shortened V by 0 bases and J by 7 bases, and 16 bases separated the two germline ends. The CDR3 spells CASSVGTGGTDGELFF. The CDR3 DNA reads as TGTGCCAGCAGCGTAGGAACGGGTGGGACTGACGGGGAGCTGTTTTTT. The whole variable domain, remainder taken from reference TRBV9 and TRBJ2-2, is DSGVTQTPKHLITATGQRVTLRCSPRSGDLSVYWYQQSLDQGLQFLIQYYNGEERAKGNILERFSAQQFPDLHSELNLSSLELGDSALYFCASSVGTGGTDGELFFGEGSRLTVL.

J is TRBJ2-2 and V is TRBV7-3, with TRBD2 as a possible D gene (5 bases). Germline lookup yields CDR1 SGHTA and CDR2 FQGTGA. V was trimmed by 2 bases and J by 5 bases, leaving 9 bases between them. This CDR3 is built from 14 residues. CDR3 sequence: CASSLWGETGELFF. DNA for the CDR3: TGTGCCAGCAGCTTATGGGGAGAGACCGGGGAGCTGTTTTTT.

This clone was seen only once. V usage is TRBV27 and J usage is TRBJ1-2; 8 bases agree with TRBD1. The CDR3 totals 15 residues. V lost 6 bases and J lost 0; bases outside the gene matches: 6. The germline V gene encodes CDR1 MNHEY and CDR2 SMNVEV (reference sequence). The DNA of the CDR3 is TGTGCCAGCAGGCCCGGGACAGGAGCTAACTATGGCTACACCTTC. Translating gives CASRPGTGANYGYTF.

The chain combines TRBV28 with TRBJ2-7; weak D call: TRBD1 (5 bases). Germline V gives CDR1 MDHEN, CDR2 SYDVKM. The CDR3 is made up of 14 amino acids. The V end was cut by 1 base, the J end by 2 bases, with 9 bases between. CDR3 amino acids: CASSLFKGAYEQYF. CDR3 nucleotides: TGTGCCAGCAGTTTATTTAAAGGGGCCTACGAGCAGTACTTC.

The V call is TRBV7-9, the J call TRBJ2-3; 10 bases are shared with TRBD2. CDR3 size: 17 residues. CDR1 is SEHNR and CDR2 is FQNEAQ in the germline V gene (reference sequence). V was pared by 5 bases and J by 2 bases, with 10 bases of the junction left unmatched. CDR3 amino acids: CASSRWLAGASTDTQYF. The CDR3 coding sequence is TGTGCCAGCAGCCGGTGGCTAGCGGGGGCCTCCACAGATACGCAGTATTTT.

J is TRBJ2-1 and V is TRBV21-1; the DNA was not used to check the table's D call, TRBD2. TRBV21-1 is listed as a pseudogene. The length of the CDR3 is 15 residues. In DNA, the CDR3 is TGTGCCAGCAGCAAACGGGAGCCTTGGCACAATGAGCAGTTCTTC. Encoded protein: CASSKREPWHNEQFF.

The chain has TRBV18 and TRBJ1-2; 9 bases map to TRBD1. J gave up 5 bases and V 6 bases, and 4 bases lay outside the gene matches. Germline lookup yields CDR1 KGHSH and CDR2 LQKENI. CDR3 length equals 13 residues. The CDR3 spells CASSPGTGYGYTF. CDR3 sequence (DNA): TGTGCCAGCTCGCCCGGGACAGGGTATGGCTACACCTTC.

This clone has just a few counts. The rearrangement joins TRBV12-3 or TRBV12-4 to TRBJ1-3; D perhaps matches TRBD1 (5 bases). Trimming pared 7 bases from V and 4 bases from J, leaving 11 bases between. The CDR3 is 13 amino acids. CDR3 DNA: TGTGCCAGCAAGACGACAGACGGAAACACCATATATTTT. Translation: CASKTTDGNTIYF.

CDR3 sequence reads: CASSTRAGNQPQHF. The CDR3 DNA sequence: TGTGCCAGCAGCACCAGGGCTGGGAATCAGCCCCAGCATTTT. The chain employs TRBV5-6 and TRBJ1-5; D possibly corresponds to TRBD1 (5 bases). The CDR3 extends over 14 amino acids. V dropped 4 bases and J dropped 4 bases, with 12 bases sitting between them. Germline V CDR1 and CDR2: SGHDT, YYEEEE.

This clone was picked up one time. The DNA of the CDR3 is TGCAGTGCTAGTCTTTTGACAGTTAACTATGGCTACACCTTC. Protein: CSASLLTVNYGYTF. This chain joins TRBV20-1 and TRBJ1-2; the D gene is possibly TRBD1 (5 bases). The CDR3 length is 14 residues. CDR1 is DFQATT, CDR2 SNEGSKA, per germline (reference sequence). Trimming pared 3 bases from V and 1 base from J, leaving 12 bases between.

This clone appeared a few times. This chain links TRBV4-3 with TRBJ1-1; possible D gene TRBD1, 6 bases. V lost 0 bases to trimming and J lost 2 bases, with 13 bases between them. The CDR3 is 16 amino acids. CDR1 LGHNA and CDR2 YSLEER come from the germline V gene. CDR3 nucleotides: TGCGCCAGCAGCCAAGATCCGGACAGATTCAACACTGAAGCTTTCTTT. It is translated as CASSQDPDRFNTEAFF.

The gene calls are TRBV5-4 and TRBJ2-7; D may be TRBD1 (6 bases). CDR3 length: 13 residues. Trimming left V 4 bases short and J 3 bases short, with 11 bases between. The V gene's germline CDR1 is SGHNT and CDR2 YYREEE (reference sequence). Here the CDR3 reads CASSHGQFYEQYF. The CDR3 DNA reads TGTGCCAGCAGCCATGGACAGTTCTACGAGCAGTACTTC.

The chain recombines TRBV5-1 with TRBJ1-5; D possibly corresponds to TRBD1 (5 bases). Looked up from germline, CDR1 is SGHRS and CDR2 is YFSETQ. Trimming cost V 0 bases and J 7 bases, with 11 bases left between them. The CDR3 loop spans 14 amino acids. This CDR3 reads CASSLDPGRQPQHF. The CDR3 region has the DNA TGCGCCAGCAGCTTGGATCCAGGGAGGCAGCCCCAGCATTTT.